A single sample is the source of the 19 T cell receptor beta chains below, sequenced in a study of blood T cell repertoires in COVID-19. The assay was immunoSEQ multiplex PCR, and TCRdb's table has in-frame clones only and misses some. The table lists around 7,000 clones, roughly 89% of them singletons. Material: peripheral blood. Source of these receptors: a human donor with active COVID-19. The donor label of this sample is uncertain.

V gene TRBV6-5 combines with J gene TRBJ2-2; 8 bases agree with TRBD1. The trim removed 0 bases at V and 5 bases at J, leaving 5 bases unmatched. In germline, CDR1 is MNHEY, CDR2 SVGAGI. The CDR3 is made up of 16 amino acids. The CDR3 loop is CASSYSQGARTGELFF. In nucleotides, the CDR3 is TGTGCCAGCAGTTACTCCCAGGGGGCGCGGACCGGGGAGCTGTTTTTT.

The chain carries TRBV29-1 and TRBJ1-1, with 7 nucleotides matching TRBD1. Per the germline V gene, CDR1 is SQVTM and CDR2 is ANQGSEA. The CDR3 runs 12 residues. Losses at the gene ends were 8 bases for V and 3 bases for J; bases not matched to a gene: 6. The CDR3, as DNA: TGCAGCTCTCAGGGGGGAGACACTGAAGCTTTCTTT. Translated: CSSQGGDTEAFF.

V usage is TRBV6-5 and J usage is TRBJ1-4; TRBD1 might be the D (6 bases). V gave up 7 bases and J gave up 0 bases, with 12 bases separating them. Germline V CDR1 and CDR2: MNHEY, SVGAGI. CDR3 size: 15 residues. CDR3 nucleotide sequence: TGTGCCAGCATCATGCCAGGGGCAACTAATGAAAAACTGTTTTTT. It is translated as CASIMPGATNEKLFF.

This chain links TRBV10-3 with TRBJ2-7; 8 nucleotides align to TRBD1. This CDR3 contains 14 residues. Germline V gene data show CDR1 as ENHRY and CDR2 as SYGVKD. V lost 2 bases to trimming and J lost 1 base; unmatched junction nucleotides: 1. CDR3 sequence (DNA): TGTGCCATCAGTGAGGACAGGGGATCCTACGAGCAGTACTTC. It codes for CAISEDRGSYEQYF.

The J gene is TRBJ2-1, the V gene TRBV10-1; D perhaps matches TRBD2 (5 bases). The CDR3 consists of 16 residues. V dropped 2 bases and J dropped 0 bases, with 11 bases sitting between them. Germline V gene lookup returns CDR1 WNHNN and CDR2 SYGVQD (reference sequence). CDR3 protein: CASSERLGSSYNEQFF. The CDR3 region has the DNA TGCGCCAGCAGTGAGCGGTTAGGGAGCTCCTACAATGAGCAGTTCTTC.

The V call is TRBV5-1, the J call TRBJ2-1; weak D call: TRBD1 (6 bases). V lost 4 bases to trimming and J lost 4 bases, with 15 bases between them. Germline lookup yields CDR1 SGHRS and CDR2 YFSETQ. The CDR3 is 15 residues long. DNA of the CDR3: TGCGCCAGCAGCCAGGTAGAAGGACAGTACAATGAGCAGTTCTTC. Protein sequence: CASSQVEGQYNEQFF.

CDR3 in DNA: TGTGCCACCAGTGATTGGACTAGCGGGGTATACAATGAGCAGTTCTTC. Its translation is CATSDWTSGVYNEQFF. V and J are TRBV24-1 and TRBJ2-1; 12 nucleotides line up with TRBD2. CDR3 length: 16 amino acids. Trimming removed 2 bases from V and 4 bases from J; junction bases left unmatched: 2. CDR1 is KGHDR, CDR2 SFDVKD, per germline.

In nucleotides, the CDR3 is TGTGCCAGCAGTAATACGGGAGGGATCCACAATGAGCAGTTCTTC. As protein: CASSNTGGIHNEQFF. The chain couples TRBV2 to TRBJ2-1, with 8 bases that match TRBD2. V shed 5 bases and J 5 bases; nucleotides not matched to a gene: 8. CDR1 and CDR2 from the germline V gene are SNHLY and FYNNEI. The CDR3 runs to 15 residues.

This CDR3 reads CASSQDSGDTQYF. The DNA for the CDR3 is TGTGCCAGCAGCCAAGATTCGGGAGATACGCAGTATTTT. V usage is TRBV3-1 (or the pseudogene TRBV3-2) and J usage is TRBJ2-3; D call uncertain. This CDR3 contains 13 residues. Germline V lookup: CDR1 LGHDT, CDR2 YNNKEL (reference sequence). Trimming stripped 0 bases from V and 5 bases from J, with 6 bases between.

V is TRBV3-1 (or the pseudogene TRBV3-2) and J is TRBJ2-1; possible D gene TRBD1, 5 bases. The CDR3 covers 21 residues. In germline, CDR1 is LGHDT, CDR2 YNNKEL (reference sequence). Deletions cut 3 bases from V and 5 bases from J, with 32 bases between. Here the CDR3 DNA reads TGTGCCAGCAGCCAGGGCGTGTGTAAGGCAGGCGGAAATAGGGGCCACAATGAGCAGTTCTTC. Residues: CASSQGVCKAGGNRGHNEQFF.

The rearrangement joins TRBV10-2 to TRBJ2-2; 8 bases map to TRBD1. The trim removed 7 bases at V and 5 bases at J, leaving 3 bases unmatched. CDR3 length: 13 amino acids. Germline V gene lookup returns CDR1 WSHSY and CDR2 SAAADI. In DNA, the CDR3 is TGCGCCAGCAAAGACAGGGGAACCGGGGAGCTGTTTTTT. Protein: CASKDRGTGELFF.

The genes are TRBV10-3 and TRBJ2-7; the match to TRBD2 covers 14 bases. Germline V gene data show CDR1 as ENHRY and CDR2 as SYGVKD. CDR3 length: 13 amino acids. V lost 10 bases and J lost 7; bases outside the gene matches: 6. The CDR3 loop reads CATGTSGSGEQYF. In DNA, the CDR3 is TGTGCCACAGGGACTAGCGGGAGTGGTGAGCAGTACTTC.

This clone was seen a handful of times. The chain employs TRBV27 and TRBJ2-2; TRBD1 matches 9 bases. V was clipped by 5 bases and J by 7 bases; unmatched bases: 14. Germline CDR1 is MNHEY and CDR2 is SMNVEV (reference sequence). CDR3 length: 17 amino acids. CDR3 bases: TGTGCCAGCAGTGCACCCGGGACAGGGATTTTCGGCGGGGAGCTGTTTTTT. Its translation is CASSAPGTGIFGGELFF.

This chain uses TRBV19 with TRBJ2-1; 9 positions agree with TRBD2. The CDR3 is 15 amino acids. CDR1 is LNHDA, CDR2 SQIVND, per germline (reference sequence). J gave up 1 base and V 7 bases, and 5 bases lay outside the gene matches. The CDR3 DNA reads as TGTGCCAGTATAGACCTAGCGGGATCCTACAATGAGCAGTTCTTC. Translation gives CASIDLAGSYNEQFF.

The chain employs TRBV7-2 and TRBJ2-5, with D possibly matching TRBD2 (5 bases). This CDR3 is 15 amino acids long. Trimming took 3 bases from V and 5 from J, leaving 16 bases between them. Germline V gene lookup returns CDR1 SGHTA and CDR2 FQGNSA. CDR3 protein: CASSLDGAVGETQYF. The CDR3 DNA reads TGTGCCAGCAGCTTGGACGGAGCGGTTGGGGAGACCCAGTACTTC.

The chain employs TRBV4-1 and TRBJ2-7; D might be TRBD2 (6 bases). CDR1 and CDR2 from the germline V gene are MGHRA and YSYEKL. The CDR3 covers 14 residues. V was clipped by 1 base and J by 3 bases, with 10 bases between them. CDR3 loop: CASSQADYLYEQYF. The CDR3 coding sequence is TGCGCCAGCAGCCAAGCGGACTACCTCTACGAGCAGTACTTC.

In its sample, this clone was seen a few times. This chain links TRBV29-1 with TRBJ1-3, with unresolved D. This CDR3 is built from 12 residues. V was cut by 4 bases and J by 0 bases, with 4 bases left in between. Germline assignment: CDR1 SQVTM and CDR2 ANQGSEA. CDR3 nucleotide sequence: TGCAGCGTTGGAGTCTCTGGAAACACCATATATTTT. As protein: CSVGVSGNTIYF.

The chain combines TRBV6-2 or TRBV6-3 with TRBJ2-3; 9 nucleotides agree with TRBD1. This CDR3 region has 16 residues. Germline lookup yields CDR1 MNHEY and CDR2 SVGEGT. With V trimmed by 4 bases and J by 6 bases, 11 bases remained unmatched. The CDR3 sequence is CASSSAGTGWWDTQYF. The CDR3 coding sequence is TGTGCCAGCAGTTCGGCCGGGACAGGGTGGTGGGATACGCAGTATTTT.

V gene TRBV6-1 combines with J gene TRBJ2-1, with D perhaps matching TRBD2 (7 bases). V lost 3 bases, J lost 7 bases, and 16 bases lay in between. Looked up from germline, CDR1 is MNHNS and CDR2 is SASEGT. This CDR3 is built from 15 residues. The CDR3 DNA reads TGTGCCAGCAGTGAGGACGGGGGGCTGGGGAATGAGCAGTTCTTC. It translates to CASSEDGGLGNEQFF.